Shown below are 29 T cell receptor beta chains from a single sample sequenced in a study of shared clonotypes between healthy human individuals. Assay: immunoSEQ multiplex PCR; the TCRdb copy retains only in-frame clones and omits some. The table shows about a million clones, with about 70% occurring only once. The sequenced sample was memory CD4+ T cells sorted from blood. This sample's subset: CD45RA-negative fraction. The receptor source for this set is a man aged 18 to 29 in good health.

V and J are TRBV10-2 and TRBJ1-6; 7 bases fit TRBD1. Trimming at V came to 3 bases and at J to 7 bases, leaving 6 bases not matched to a gene. The CDR3 totals 15 residues. Germline lookup yields CDR1 WSHSY and CDR2 SAAADI. The CDR3 nucleotides are TGCGCCAGCAGTGAAGAGGACAGGAGAAATTCACCCCTCCACTTT. Its protein is CASSEEDRRNSPLHF.

Regarding this clone: This CDR3 is also generated by other DNA sequences in the sample. The chain joins TRBV28 to TRBJ1-4, with TRBD1 identical over 7 bases. J gave up 4 bases and V 6 bases, and 8 bases lay outside the gene matches. In germline, CDR1 is MDHEN, CDR2 SYDVKM. The CDR3 runs to 15 residues. The CDR3 loop is CASSPQGGRNEKLFF. The CDR3 DNA reads TGTGCCAGCAGCCCCCAGGGGGGCCGTAATGAAAAACTGTTTTTT.

V usage is TRBV27 and J usage is TRBJ1-5; 8 bases map to TRBD1. The V segment lost 6 bases and the J segment 0 bases; nucleotides outside the gene matches: 7. The germline V gene encodes CDR1 MNHEY and CDR2 SMNVEV (reference sequence). This CDR3 spans 16 amino acids. The CDR3 region has the DNA TGTGCCAGCAGCGGGACAGGATCCCTTAGCAATCAGCCCCAGCATTTT. This sequence encodes CASSGTGSLSNQPQHF.

CDR3 nucleotide sequence: TGTGCCAGCAGTTTAGCCGCTAACTTGGCCTACGAGCAGTACTTC. Its protein is CASSLAANLAYEQYF. This chain links TRBV28 with TRBJ2-7; no clear D gene. Germline V gene data show CDR1 as MDHEN and CDR2 as SYDVKM. The CDR3 totals 15 residues. V shed 2 bases and J shed 2 bases, with 13 bases lying between them. The full variable domain, with the rest looked up from reference TRBV28 and TRBJ2-7, is DVKVTQSSRYLVKRTGEKVFLECVQDMDHENMFWYRQDPGLGLRLIYFSYDVKMKEKGDIPEGYSVSREKKERFSLILESASTNQTSMYLCASSLAANLAYEQYFGPGTRLTVT.

The rearrangement links TRBV9 to TRBJ2-2; TRBD2 might be the D (5 bases). Trimming removed 1 base from V and 2 bases from J, with 9 bases in between. The germline gives CDR1 SGDLS, CDR2 YYNGEE. There are 15 residues in the CDR3. CDR3 nucleotides: TGTGCCAGCAGCGTATTCGGGGAAAACACCGGGGAGCTGTTTTTT. This gives the protein CASSVFGENTGELFF.

This clone was counted a few times. V is TRBV5-1 and J is TRBJ1-5, with a possible D match to TRBD1 (5 bases). CDR3 length: 14 residues. The germline V gene has CDR1 SGHRS and CDR2 YFSETQ. V dropped 4 bases and J dropped 5 bases, with 13 bases sitting between them. The CDR3 DNA is TGCGCCAGCAGCCGGGACGGGGGGGATCAGCCCCAGCATTTT. Amino acid sequence: CASSRDGGDQPQHF.

This clone was recorded many times. The CDR3 coding sequence is TGTGCCAGCAGCCTGGAGGGGTTGGAAGCTTTCTTT. It is translated as CASSLEGLEAFF. The chain is built from TRBV7-9 and TRBJ1-1; perhaps TRBD1 as D (5 bases). The CDR3 has 12 amino acids. The V end lost 5 bases, the J end lost 8 bases, and 12 bases lay between the germline ends. Germline CDR1 and CDR2: SEHNR and FQNEAQ (reference sequence).

The rearrangement joins TRBV29-1 to TRBJ2-3; 8 positions agree with TRBD2. The CDR3 is 14 amino acids. Germline V lookup: CDR1 SQVTM, CDR2 ANQGSEA. V was clipped by 6 bases and J by 7 bases; unmatched bases: 12. The CDR3 nucleotides read TGCAGCGTCCGAGGGGGACTAGATCAGTATACGCAGTATTTT. This sequence encodes CSVRGGLDQYTQYF.

The rearrangement uses TRBV7-6 and TRBJ2-3; D not resolved. The ends were cut back, 5 bases at V and 4 bases at J, with 10 bases in the middle. The length of the CDR3 is 13 residues. Germline CDR1 reads SGHVS; CDR2 reads FNYEAQ. This CDR3 reads CASSPVESDTQYF. CDR3 DNA sequence: TGTGCCAGCAGCCCCGTAGAGTCAGATACGCAGTATTTT.

This clone was observed once. The chain employs TRBV5-6 and TRBJ2-3; D assignment may be TRBD1 or TRBD2 (6 bases each). Germline assignment: CDR1 SGHDT and CDR2 YYEEEE. The V gene lost 4 bases and the J gene lost 0 bases, with 18 bases spanning the gap. The CDR3 is made up of 17 amino acids. The CDR3, as DNA: TGTGCCAGCAGCCGATTGAGGGGGGCCTTAAGCACAGATACGCAGTATTTT. This translates into CASSRLRGALSTDTQYF.

The gene calls are TRBV6-5 and TRBJ1-1; D gene ambiguous. The CDR3 covers 13 residues. V dropped 6 bases and J dropped 1 base, with 9 bases sitting between them. Germline CDR1 reads MNHEY; CDR2 reads SVGAGI. CDR3 sequence (DNA): TGTGCCAGCAGGTCGGGAAAGAACACTGAAGCTTTCTTT. It yields the protein CASRSGKNTEAFF.

This clone has only a few counts. This chain links TRBV19 with TRBJ1-5; D gene ambiguous. The germline CDR1 and CDR2 sequences are LNHDA and SQIVND (reference sequence). Trimming left V 3 bases short and J 3 bases short, with 3 bases between. The CDR3 runs 12 residues. The CDR3 sequence: CASSISNQPQHF. CDR3 nucleotide sequence: TGTGCCAGTAGTATCTCCAATCAGCCCCAGCATTTT.

This chain connects TRBV7-2 to TRBJ2-2, with 7 bases aligning to TRBD2. The CDR3 loop spans 16 amino acids. V shed 2 bases and J 5 bases; nucleotides not matched to a gene: 8. Germline CDR1 reads SGHTA; CDR2 reads FQGNSA. In DNA form, the CDR3 reads TGTGCCAGCAGCTTATTGGCGGGAGTAAATACCGGGGAGCTGTTTTTT. Its translation: CASSLLAGVNTGELFF. Full variable domain (outside the CDR3, taken from reference TRBV7-2 and TRBJ2-2): GAGVSQSPSNKVTEKGKDVELRCDPISGHTALYWYRQSLGQGLEFLIYFQGNSAPDKSGLPSDRFSAERTGGSVSTLTIQRTQQEDSAVYLCASSLLAGVNTGELFFGEGSRLTVL.

On this clone itself: At one boundary the junction diverges from the germline segment, which might be a read error. The CDR3, as DNA: TGCAGTGCGAGAGACACTTATGGCTACACCTTC. Translating gives CSARDTYGYTF. The chain links TRBV20-1 to TRBJ1-2; D is unresolved. Per the germline V gene, CDR1 is DFQATT and CDR2 is SNEGSKA (reference sequence). The CDR3 runs to 11 residues.

The sample holds a few counts of this clone. The chain couples TRBV2 to TRBJ2-7; a possible D gene is TRBD2 (6 bases). The CDR3 spans 15 residues. CDR1 is SNHLY and CDR2 is FYNNEI in the germline V gene. V was shortened by 5 bases and J by 1 base, with 15 bases between the two germline ends. CDR3 residues: CASSLRDSTSYEQYF. CDR3 sequence (DNA): TGTGCCAGCAGTTTGCGGGACTCCACGTCCTACGAGCAGTACTTC.

The chain uses TRBV7-9 and TRBJ1-6; 7 nucleotides match TRBD1. The CDR3 runs 15 residues. The germline V gene has CDR1 SEHNR and CDR2 FQNEAQ (reference sequence). V gave up 4 bases and J gave up 7 bases; unmatched junction bases: 7. This CDR3 is CASSSPGQPNSPLHF. CDR3 sequence (DNA): TGTGCCAGCAGCTCACCGGGACAGCCGAATTCACCCCTCCACTTT.

This clone occurred many times. DNA of the CDR3: TGTGCCAGCAGCCCGGGACTGTCGGAGACCCAGTACTTC. This encodes CASSPGLSETQYF. The genes are TRBV5-6 and TRBJ2-5; the D gene is possibly TRBD2 (6 bases). The germline CDR1 and CDR2 sequences are SGHDT and YYEEEE. The V end lost 4 bases, the J end lost 5 bases, and 12 bases lay between the germline ends. CDR3 length equals 13 residues.

A single count supports this clone. This sequence joins TRBV6-5 and TRBJ2-7, with D perhaps given as TRBD1 or TRBD2 (5 bases each). The CDR3 is made up of 13 amino acids. The V end lost 4 bases, the J end lost 7 bases, and 14 bases lay between the germline ends. Germline V CDR1 and CDR2: MNHEY, SVGAGI. CDR3 in amino acids: CASSFPGPGEQYF. In nucleotides, the CDR3 is TGTGCCAGCAGTTTTCCGGGACCGGGGGAGCAGTACTTC.

The rearrangement links TRBV28 to TRBJ1-4; possible D gene TRBD1, 5 bases. The V and J ends lost 5 bases and 4 bases respectively, with 11 bases between them. Germline V gives CDR1 MDHEN, CDR2 SYDVKM. The CDR3 totals 14 residues. CDR3 nucleotides: TGTGCCAGCAGTGTGGGGGGATATAATGAAAAACTGTTTTTT. The encoded protein is CASSVGGYNEKLFF.

The rearrangement links TRBV25-1 to TRBJ1-4, with D unresolved. V lost 2 bases and J 4 bases, leaving 5 bases between the germline ends. This CDR3 contains 13 residues. Per the germline V gene, CDR1 is MGHDK and CDR2 is SYGVNS. CDR3: CASSEAGNEKLFF. As DNA, the CDR3 is TGTGCCAGCAGTGAAGCCGGTAATGAAAAACTGTTTTTT. Drawing the rest from reference TRBV25-1 and TRBJ1-4, the complete variable domain is EADIYQTPRYLVIGTGKKITLECSQTMGHDKMYWYQQDPGMELHLIHYSYGVNSTEKGDLSSESTVSRIRTEHFPLTLESARPSHTSQYLCASSEAGNEKLFFGSGTQLSVL.

The chain joins TRBV10-3 to TRBJ1-4; D call uncertain. CDR3 length equals 17 residues. Germline V lookup: CDR1 ENHRY, CDR2 SYGVKD. Trimming shortened V by 0 bases and J by 7 bases, and 18 bases separated the two germline ends. CDR3 loop: CAISESKWYREGEKLFF. The CDR3 DNA sequence: TGTGCCATCAGTGAGTCGAAATGGTACAGAGAGGGTGAAAAACTGTTTTTT.

This clone occurred once. V usage is TRBV7-9 and J usage is TRBJ1-2; 7 bases align to TRBD1. Trimming removed 5 bases from V and 6 bases from J; junction bases left unmatched: 6. Germline V gene lookup returns CDR1 SEHNR and CDR2 FQNEAQ (reference sequence). The CDR3 is 13 residues long. CDR3 DNA sequence: TGTGCCAGCAGCCTGACAGGGAATGATGGCTACACCTTC. Translating gives CASSLTGNDGYTF.

The gene calls are TRBV4-3 and TRBJ2-6, with D possibly TRBD2 on 7 matching bases. The length of the CDR3 is 20 residues. Between the trimmed V and J ends, which lost 0 bases and 0 bases, there was a span of 18 bases. The germline V gene encodes CDR1 LGHNA and CDR2 YSLEER. CDR3 region: CASSQDLGGGAFSGANVLTF. CDR3 DNA sequence: TGCGCCAGCAGCCAAGATCTAGGGGGGGGTGCCTTCTCTGGGGCCAACGTCCTGACTTTC.

In this sample, this clone turned up once. The chain couples TRBV2 to TRBJ1-5; D call uncertain. Germline loops: CDR1 SNHLY, CDR2 FYNNEI. The CDR3 contains 15 residues. The V end lost 6 bases, the J end lost 0 bases, and 12 bases lay between the germline ends. Written as DNA, the CDR3 is TGTGCCAGCAGACAAGCTGGCAGTAGCAATCAGCCCCAGCATTTT. This gives the protein CASRQAGSSNQPQHF.

CDR3 sequence: CASRPENYGYTF. In DNA, the CDR3 is TGCGCCAGCAGGCCGGAGAACTATGGCTACACCTTC. This sequence joins TRBV5-1 and TRBJ1-2, with D uncertain. V was clipped by 5 bases and J by 2 bases, with 7 bases between them. The CDR3 contains 12 residues. Germline V lookup: CDR1 SGHRS, CDR2 YFSETQ.

V is TRBV5-1 and J is TRBJ2-1; either TRBD1 or TRBD2 may fit D (5 bases each). The CDR3 extends over 14 amino acids. The V gene lost 1 base and the J gene lost 6 bases, with 11 bases spanning the gap. The germline V gene encodes CDR1 SGHRS and CDR2 YFSETQ. CDR3 DNA sequence: TGCGCCAGCAGCTTGAGAGGGGCCCCCAATGAGCAGTTCTTC. It encodes CASSLRGAPNEQFF.

This clone appeared many times. Other DNA sequences in this specimen translate into the identical CDR3. V is TRBV4-3 and J is TRBJ2-7, with D maybe TRBD2 (6 bases). The CDR3 covers 15 residues. CDR1 and CDR2 (germline): LGHNA, YSLEER. Trimming removed 0 bases from V and 3 bases from J, with 12 bases in between. CDR3 in DNA: TGCGCCAGCAGCCAAGATCGTGCGGGACTCTACGAGCAGTACTTC. Translating it yields CASSQDRAGLYEQYF.

This clone has a single count. This chain links TRBV5-1 with TRBJ2-1; 12 nucleotides agree with TRBD2. The germline CDR1 and CDR2 sequences are SGHRS and YFSETQ. CDR3 size: 17 residues. Losses at the gene ends were 4 bases for V and 0 bases for J; bases not matched to a gene: 5. For the CDR3, the DNA is TGCGCCAGCAGCCCCCTGACTAGCGGGGGCTCCTACAATGAGCAGTTCTTC. Translated, it gives CASSPLTSGGSYNEQFF.

The chain uses TRBV7-2 and TRBJ2-4; D is possibly TRBD2 (5 bases). The CDR3 has 14 amino acids. Germline V gene data show CDR1 as SGHTA and CDR2 as FQGNSA. V lost 3 bases, J lost 9 bases, and 15 bases lay in between. The CDR3 DNA is TGTGCCAGCAGCTTCAGCCCGGGAATGAGCATTCAGTACTTC. Translating it yields CASSFSPGMSIQYF. The entire variable domain, with the rest obtained from reference TRBV7-2 and TRBJ2-4, is as follows: GAGVSQSPSNKVTEKGKDVELRCDPISGHTALYWYRQSLGQGLEFLIYFQGNSAPDKSGLPSDRFSAERTGGSVSTLTIQRTQQEDSAVYLCASSFSPGMSIQYFGAGTRLSVL.